This TCR beta chain stems from a study of breast tumors, draining lymph nodes, adjacent tissues (dated by TCRdb to about 2016). Background on the whole study: In breast cancer patients, the study compared the TCR beta repertoires of tumor, adjacent nontumor tissue and axillary lymph nodes. The study was designed to assess the relationships and possible T-cell exchange between tumor, surrounding tissue and draining lymph node repertoires in human breast cancer.

Lymph node samples came from the axillary draining lymph nodes of breast cancer patients. General findings and caveats noted by the study authors: The data were considered consistent with most tumor T cells being derived from the lymph node and subsequently expanding within tumor tissue. The study presented the conclusion that tumor T cells originate in lymph nodes as consistent with a hypothesis, not as something directly demonstrated. Tumor T-cell repertoires showed less diversity than lymph node repertoires and more diversity than nontumor tissue repertoires, and tumor T-cell repertoires showed preferential V and J gene usage. In luminal-like breast cancer, tumor and nontumor tissue repertoires resembled each other significantly more than in basal-like breast cancer.

The listed sequencing device is Illumina HiSeq 2000. Multiplex PCR amplification was used to build the TCR beta chain libraries. High-throughput sequencing was used to analyze the amplified TCR beta chain products. TCRdb handled the public reads itself, with Q25 trimming in fastp and clone calling in MiXCR, and kept productive beta chains. Rows merge per CDR3 protein into single entries with the most common DNA and genes. In this sample the table shows 200,000 to 250,000 distinct CDR3 sequences, under 35% of which occur a single time. The leading ten clones occupy 3% to 4% of the sample. This clonotype was recorded many times. What this receptor recognizes is not known. The record has no base qualities; no much larger clone is one base away. The sequenced sample was axillary lymph node tissue. This sequence was found in a female donor with breast cancer. Some clones in this sample may be carry-over from other donors' samples.

The CDR3 corresponds to CASSQRIYRDSPLHF. The DNA sequence is as follows: TGTGCCAGCAGCCAACGGATCTATCGGGATTCACCCCTCCACTTT. The V and J genes are TRBV5-5 and TRBJ1-6; the D gene is not confidently resolved. The CDR3 holds 15 amino acids from the cysteine to the phenylalanine. The sequence is cut down to CDR3 DNA, 45 bases in frame from base 1. Relative to germline, V is 4 bases shorter and J is 8 bases shorter, with 16 bases between their ends. CDR1 and CDR2 are read off the germline V gene (reference sequence) as SGHKS and YYEKEE. The entire variable domain, with the stretches around the CDR3 drawn from the reference TRBV5-5 and TRBJ1-6 proteins, is DAGVTQSPTHLIKTRGQQVTLRCSPISGHKSVSWYQQVLGQGPQFIFQYYEKEERGRGNFPDRFSARQFPNYSSELNVNALLLGDSALYLCASSQRIYRDSPLHFGNGTRLTVT.